This entry features one TCR beta chain sequence. These data belong to a study of control samples from healthy donors and cancer patients. TCRdb's table, derived via immunoSEQ multiplex PCR, lists solely in-frame clones and lacks some. The data contain over 65,000 clones, less than 95% of them singletons. Germline V gives CDR1 SGHTS, CDR2 YDEGEE. The CDR3 consists of 15 residues. Trimming took off 10 bases at V and 1 base at J, with 19 bases between the two ends. The J gene is TRBJ2-3, the V gene TRBV5-8; a weak D match, TRBD1 (5 bases). This clonotype was sampled from a woman between 40 and 55 years old in good health. The sample taken for sequencing was blood. CDR3 nucleotide sequence: TGTGCCTGGAATAGGGGTTCAAGGGGCACAGATACGCAGTATTTT. Its translation is CAWNRGSRGTDTQYF.